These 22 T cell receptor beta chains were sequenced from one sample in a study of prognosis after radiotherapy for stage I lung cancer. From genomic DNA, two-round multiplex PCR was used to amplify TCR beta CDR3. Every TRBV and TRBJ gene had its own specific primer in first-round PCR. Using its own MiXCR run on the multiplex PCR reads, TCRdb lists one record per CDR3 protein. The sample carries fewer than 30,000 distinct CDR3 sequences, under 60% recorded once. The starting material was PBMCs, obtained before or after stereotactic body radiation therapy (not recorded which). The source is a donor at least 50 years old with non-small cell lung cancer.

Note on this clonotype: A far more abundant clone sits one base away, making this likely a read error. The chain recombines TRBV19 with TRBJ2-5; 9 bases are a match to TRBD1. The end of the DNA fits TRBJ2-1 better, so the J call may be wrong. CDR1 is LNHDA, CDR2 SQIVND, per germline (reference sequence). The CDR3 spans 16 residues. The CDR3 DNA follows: TGTGCCAGTAGTACGCGAGGGACAGGGTTTAGCAATGAGCAGTTCTTC. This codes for CASSTRGTGFSNEQFF.

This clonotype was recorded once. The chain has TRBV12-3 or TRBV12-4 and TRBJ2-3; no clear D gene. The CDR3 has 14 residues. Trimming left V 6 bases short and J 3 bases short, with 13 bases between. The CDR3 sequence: CASRDIGFTDTQYF. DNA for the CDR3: TGTGCCAGCAGAGATATCGGGTTTACAGATACGCAGTATTTT.

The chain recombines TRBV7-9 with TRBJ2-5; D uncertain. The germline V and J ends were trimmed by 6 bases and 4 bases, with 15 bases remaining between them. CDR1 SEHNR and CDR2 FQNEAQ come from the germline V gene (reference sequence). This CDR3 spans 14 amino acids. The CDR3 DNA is TGTGCCAGCAGAGATGGCAGGAACAGAGAGACCCAGTACTTC. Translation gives CASRDGRNRETQYF.

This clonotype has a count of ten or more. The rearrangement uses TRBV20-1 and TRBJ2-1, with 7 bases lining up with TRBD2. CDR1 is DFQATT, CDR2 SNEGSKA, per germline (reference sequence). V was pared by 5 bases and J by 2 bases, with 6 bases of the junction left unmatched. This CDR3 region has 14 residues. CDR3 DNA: TGCAGTGCTGAGGGCCTAGCGGCCTACAATGAGCAGTTCTTC. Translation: CSAEGLAAYNEQFF.

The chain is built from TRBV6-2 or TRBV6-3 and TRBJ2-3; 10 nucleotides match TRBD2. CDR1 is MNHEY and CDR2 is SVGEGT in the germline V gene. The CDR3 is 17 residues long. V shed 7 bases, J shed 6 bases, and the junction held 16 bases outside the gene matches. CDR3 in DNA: TGTGCCAGCACCGCGGGGACTAGCGTGAGGAGTTCCGATACGCAGTATTTT. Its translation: CASTAGTSVRSSDTQYF.

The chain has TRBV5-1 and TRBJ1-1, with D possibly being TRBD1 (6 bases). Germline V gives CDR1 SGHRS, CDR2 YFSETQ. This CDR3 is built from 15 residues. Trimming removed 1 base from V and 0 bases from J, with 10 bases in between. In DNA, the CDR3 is TGCGCCAGCAGCTTGATAGGACAGTTGAACACTGAAGCTTTCTTT. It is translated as CASSLIGQLNTEAFF.

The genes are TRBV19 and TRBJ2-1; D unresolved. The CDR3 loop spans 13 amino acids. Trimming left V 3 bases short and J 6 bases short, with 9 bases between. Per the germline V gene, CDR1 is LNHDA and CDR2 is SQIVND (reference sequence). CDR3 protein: CASSIQWCNEQFF. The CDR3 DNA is TGTGCCAGTAGTATTCAGTGGTGCAATGAGCAGTTCTTC.

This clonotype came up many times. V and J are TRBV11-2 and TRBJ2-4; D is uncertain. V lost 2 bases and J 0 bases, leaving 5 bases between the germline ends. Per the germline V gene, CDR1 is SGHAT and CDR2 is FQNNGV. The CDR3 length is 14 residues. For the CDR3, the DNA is TGTGCCAGCAGCTTATTCCGAGCCAAAAACATTCAGTACTTC. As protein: CASSLFRAKNIQYF. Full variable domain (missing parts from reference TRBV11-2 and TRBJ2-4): EAGVAQSPRYKIIEKRQSVAFWCNPISGHATLYWYQQILGQGPKLLIQFQNNGVVDDSQLPKDRFSAERLKGVDSTLKIQPAKLEDSAVYLCASSLFRAKNIQYFGAGTRLSVL.

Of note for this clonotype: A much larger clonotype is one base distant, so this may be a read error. CDR3 residues: CASRPMGAGGGVHTF. CDR3 nucleotides: TGTGCCAGCAGACCAATGGGGGCCGGGGGCGGTGTCCACACCTTC. This chain links TRBV28 with TRBJ1-2; possible D gene TRBD1, 6 bases. Germline loops: CDR1 MDHEN, CDR2 SYDVKM. CDR3 size: 15 residues. V was trimmed by 6 bases and J by 12 bases, leaving 26 bases between them.

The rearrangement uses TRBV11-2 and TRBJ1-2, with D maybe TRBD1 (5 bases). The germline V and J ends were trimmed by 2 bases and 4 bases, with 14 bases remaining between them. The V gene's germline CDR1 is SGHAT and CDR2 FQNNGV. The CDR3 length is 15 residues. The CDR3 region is CASSLTPQGGYGYTF. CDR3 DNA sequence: TGTGCCAGCAGCTTAACTCCTCAGGGCGGCTATGGCTACACCTTC.

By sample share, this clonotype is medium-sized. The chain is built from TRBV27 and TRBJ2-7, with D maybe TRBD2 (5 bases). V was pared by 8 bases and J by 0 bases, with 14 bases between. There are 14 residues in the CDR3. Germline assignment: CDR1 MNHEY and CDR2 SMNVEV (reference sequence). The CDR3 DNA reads TGTGCCAGCGGCCGAGAGCGGCACTCCTACGAGCAGTACTTC. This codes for CASGRERHSYEQYF.

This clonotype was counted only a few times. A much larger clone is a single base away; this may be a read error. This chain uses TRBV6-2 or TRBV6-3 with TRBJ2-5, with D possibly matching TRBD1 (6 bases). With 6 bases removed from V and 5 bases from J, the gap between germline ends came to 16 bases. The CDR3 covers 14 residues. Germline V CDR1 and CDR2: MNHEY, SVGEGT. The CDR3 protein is CASRRQVVQETQYF. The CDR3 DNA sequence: TGTGCCAGCAGAAGACAGGTAGTACAGGAGACCCAGTACTTC.

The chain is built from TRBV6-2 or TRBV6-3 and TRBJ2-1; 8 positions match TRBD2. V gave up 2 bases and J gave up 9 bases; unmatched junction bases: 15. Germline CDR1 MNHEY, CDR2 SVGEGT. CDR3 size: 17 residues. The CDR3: CASSYTPSGGPRCEQFF. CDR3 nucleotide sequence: TGTGCCAGCAGTTACACCCCGTCGGGGGGGCCTCGTTGTGAGCAGTTCTTC.

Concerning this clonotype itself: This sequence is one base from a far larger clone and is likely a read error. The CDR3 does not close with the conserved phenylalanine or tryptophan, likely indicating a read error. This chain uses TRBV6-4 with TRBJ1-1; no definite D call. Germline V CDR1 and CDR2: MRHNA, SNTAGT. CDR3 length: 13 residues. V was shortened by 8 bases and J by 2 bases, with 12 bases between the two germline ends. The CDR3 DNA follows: TGTGCCAGCTCAAAGACGGCCAACACTGAAGCTTTCCTT. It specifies CASSKTANTEAFL.

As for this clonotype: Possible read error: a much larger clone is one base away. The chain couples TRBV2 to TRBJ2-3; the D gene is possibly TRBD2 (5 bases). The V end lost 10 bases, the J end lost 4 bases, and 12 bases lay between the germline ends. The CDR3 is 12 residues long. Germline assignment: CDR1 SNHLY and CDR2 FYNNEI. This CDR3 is CATIDGADTQYF. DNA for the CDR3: TGTGCCACCATTGACGGGGCAGATACGCAGTATTTT.

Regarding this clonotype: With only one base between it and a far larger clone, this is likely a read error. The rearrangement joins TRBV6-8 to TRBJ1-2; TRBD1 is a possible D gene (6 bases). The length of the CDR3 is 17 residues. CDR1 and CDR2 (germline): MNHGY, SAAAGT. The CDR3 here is CASRETTAGTLNYGYAF. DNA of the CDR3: TGTGCCAGCAGGGAAACTACCGCCGGGACACTTAACTATGGCTACGCCTTC.

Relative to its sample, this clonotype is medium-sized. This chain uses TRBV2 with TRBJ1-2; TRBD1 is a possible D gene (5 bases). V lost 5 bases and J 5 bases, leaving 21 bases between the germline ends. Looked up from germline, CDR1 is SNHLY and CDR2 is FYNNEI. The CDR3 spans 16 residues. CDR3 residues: CASSPSLGTEGYGYTF. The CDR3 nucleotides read TGTGCCAGCAGTCCAAGCCTTGGGACCGAGGGTTATGGCTACACCTTC.

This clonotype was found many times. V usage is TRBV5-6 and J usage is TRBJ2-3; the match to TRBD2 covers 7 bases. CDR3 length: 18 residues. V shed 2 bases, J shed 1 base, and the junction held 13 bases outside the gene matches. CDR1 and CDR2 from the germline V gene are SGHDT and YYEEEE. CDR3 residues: CASSLGWSSGFGTDTQYF. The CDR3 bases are TGTGCCAGCAGCTTAGGGTGGTCTAGCGGTTTTGGCACAGATACGCAGTATTTT. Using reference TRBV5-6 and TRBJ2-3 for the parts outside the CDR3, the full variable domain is DAGVTQSPTHLIKTRGQQVTLRCSPKSGHDTVSWYQQALGQGPQFIFQYYEEEERQRGNFPDRFSGHQFPNYSSELNVNALLLGDSALYLCASSLGWSSGFGTDTQYFGPGTRLTVL.

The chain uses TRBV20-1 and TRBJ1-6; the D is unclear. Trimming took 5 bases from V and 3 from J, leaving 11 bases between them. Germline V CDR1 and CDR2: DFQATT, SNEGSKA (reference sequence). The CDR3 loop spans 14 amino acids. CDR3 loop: CSARPTFYNSPLHF. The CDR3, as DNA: TGCAGTGCTCGCCCGACCTTCTATAATTCACCCCTCCACTTT.

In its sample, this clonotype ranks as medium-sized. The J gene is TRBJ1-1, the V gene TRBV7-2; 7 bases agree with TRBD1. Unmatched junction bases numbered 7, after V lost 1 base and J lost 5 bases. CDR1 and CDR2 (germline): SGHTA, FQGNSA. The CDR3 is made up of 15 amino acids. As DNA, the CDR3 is TGTGCCAGCAGCTTAGGAGGGAGGGGGCCTACTGAAGCTTTCTTT. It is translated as CASSLGGRGPTEAFF.

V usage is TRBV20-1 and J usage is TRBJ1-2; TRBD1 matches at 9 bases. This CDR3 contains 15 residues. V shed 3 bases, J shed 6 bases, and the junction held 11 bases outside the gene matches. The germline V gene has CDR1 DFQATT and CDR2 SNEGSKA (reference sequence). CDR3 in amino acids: CSASFPGQGPNGYTF. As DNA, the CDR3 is TGCAGTGCTAGTTTTCCCGGACAGGGGCCCAATGGCTACACCTTC.

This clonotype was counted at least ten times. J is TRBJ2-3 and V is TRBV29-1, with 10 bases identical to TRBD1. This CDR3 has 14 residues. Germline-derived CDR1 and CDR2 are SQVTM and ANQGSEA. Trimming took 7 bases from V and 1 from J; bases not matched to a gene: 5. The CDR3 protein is CSGDRGRGTDTQYF. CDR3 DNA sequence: TGCAGCGGGGACAGGGGCCGCGGCACAGATACGCAGTATTTT.